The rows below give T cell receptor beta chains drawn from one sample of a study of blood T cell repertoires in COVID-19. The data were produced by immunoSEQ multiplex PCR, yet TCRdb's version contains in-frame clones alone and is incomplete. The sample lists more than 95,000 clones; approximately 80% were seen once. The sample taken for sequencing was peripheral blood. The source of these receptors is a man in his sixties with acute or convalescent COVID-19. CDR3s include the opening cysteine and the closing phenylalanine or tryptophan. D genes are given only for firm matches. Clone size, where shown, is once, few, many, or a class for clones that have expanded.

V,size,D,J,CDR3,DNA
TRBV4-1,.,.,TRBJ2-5,CASSRLTGTQETQYF,TGCGCCAGCAGCCGACTTACAGGGACCCAAGAGACCCAGTACTTC
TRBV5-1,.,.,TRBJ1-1,CASSQQQYLPGLITEAFF,TGCGCCAGCAGCCAGCAACAATACCTTCCGGGACTGATCACTGAAGCTTTCTTT
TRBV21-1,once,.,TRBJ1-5,CASSKRLSNQPQHF,TGTGCCAGCAGCAAACGGTTAAGCAATCAGCCCCAGCATTTT
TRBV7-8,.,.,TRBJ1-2,CASSLQTGNYGYTF,TGTGCCAGCAGCTTACAGACGGGAAACTATGGCTACACCTTC
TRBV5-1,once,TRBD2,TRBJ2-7,CASSLAGGSTYEQYF,TGCGCCAGCAGCTTGGCGGGAGGGTCTACCTACGAGCAGTACTTC
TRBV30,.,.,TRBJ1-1,CAWSELSDTNEAFF,TGTGCCTGGAGCGAACTATCGGACACAAATGAAGCTTTCTTT
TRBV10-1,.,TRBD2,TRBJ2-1,CASSAGTSGYNEQFF,TGCGCCAGCAGCGCCGGGACTAGCGGATACAATGAGCAGTTCTTC
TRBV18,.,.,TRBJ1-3,CASTRDPYTIYF,TGTGCCAGCACGCGGGATCCATACACCATATATTTT
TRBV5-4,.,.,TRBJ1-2,CASSLAGGGYGYTF,TGTGCCAGCAGCTTGGCCGGGGGTGGGTATGGCTACACCTTC
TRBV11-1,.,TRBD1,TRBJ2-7,CASSKKSRGQGHYF,TGTGCCAGCAGCAAGAAGAGCAGGGGGCAGGGGCATTACTTC
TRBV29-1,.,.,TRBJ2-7,CSVEDWVLVQYF,TGCAGCGTTGAAGATTGGGTACTAGTGCAGTACTTC
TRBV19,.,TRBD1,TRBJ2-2,CASKPRGRTGELFF,TGTGCCAGTAAGCCGAGGGGGCGCACCGGGGAGCTGTTTTTT
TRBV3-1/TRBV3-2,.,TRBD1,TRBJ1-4,CASSQGDRAYEKLFF,TGTGCCAGCAGCCAAGGGGACAGGGCGTATGAAAAACTGTTTTTT
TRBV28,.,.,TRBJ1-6,CASSIWHSPLHF,TGTGCCAGCAGTATCTGGCATTCACCCCTCCACTTT
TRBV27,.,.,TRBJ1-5,CASRPGVISNQPQHF,TGTGCCAGCAGGCCCGGGGTGATTAGCAATCAGCCCCAGCATTTT
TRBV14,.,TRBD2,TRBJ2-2,CASSQLGLVTGELFF,TGTGCCAGCAGCCAACTAGGACTAGTGACCGGGGAGCTGTTTTTT
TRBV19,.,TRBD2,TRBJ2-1,CASSIGGLAGVNEQFF,TGTGCCAGTAGTATAGGGGGACTAGCGGGAGTTAATGAGCAGTTCTTC
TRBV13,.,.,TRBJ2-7,CASSLGYREDTYEQYF,TGTGCCAGCAGCTTAGGGTACAGGGAAGACACCTACGAGCAGTACTTC
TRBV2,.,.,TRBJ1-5,CASSGGGKDQPQHF,TGTGCCAGCAGTGGGGGGGGCAAGGATCAGCCCCAGCATTTT
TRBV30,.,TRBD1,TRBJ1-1,CAWRGMTGATEAFF,TGTGCCTGGAGAGGTATGACAGGGGCCACTGAAGCTTTCTTT
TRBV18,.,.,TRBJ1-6,CASSPTSSYNSPLHF,TGTGCCAGCTCACCAACTAGCTCCTATAATTCACCCCTCCACTTT
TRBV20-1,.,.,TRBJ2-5,CSASLAPERRETQYF,TGCAGTGCTAGTCTAGCGCCCGAGAGGCGAGAGACCCAGTACTTC
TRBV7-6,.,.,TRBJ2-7,CASSFRGNYEQYF,TGTGCCAGCAGCTTTCGAGGGAACTACGAGCAGTACTTC
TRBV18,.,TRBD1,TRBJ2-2,CASSLRGLRTGELFF,TGTGCCAGCTCACTGAGGGGGCTGAGGACCGGGGAGCTGTTTTTT
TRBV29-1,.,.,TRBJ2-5,CSTTPPRSPQETQYF,TGCAGCACAACCCCCCCTAGGAGCCCCCAAGAGACCCAGTACTTC
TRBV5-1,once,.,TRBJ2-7,CASSFAAPGPSSYEQYF,TGCGCCAGCAGCTTTGCAGCCCCAGGCCCGAGCTCCTACGAGCAGTACTTC
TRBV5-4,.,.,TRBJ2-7,CASREGPSYEQYF,TGTGCCAGCAGGGAGGGGCCCTCCTACGAGCAGTACTTC
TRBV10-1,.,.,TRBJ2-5,CASSEAGAQETQYF,TGCGCCAGCAGTGAAGCAGGGGCCCAAGAGACCCAGTACTTC
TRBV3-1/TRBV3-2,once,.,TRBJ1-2,CASSQGVRQANYGYTF,TGTGCCAGCAGCCAAGGAGTGCGGCAAGCTAACTATGGCTACACCTTC
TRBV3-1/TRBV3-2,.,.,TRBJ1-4,CASSLRGSAEKLFF,TGTGCCAGCAGCCTACGGGGGAGCGCCGAAAAACTGTTTTTT
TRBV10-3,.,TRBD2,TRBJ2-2,CAARREGPGELFF,TGTGCTGCCAGGAGGGAGGGCCCCGGGGAGCTGTTTTTT
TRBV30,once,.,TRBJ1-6,CAWSPQGPNSPLHF,TGTGCCTGGAGTCCCCAGGGGCCAAATTCACCCCTCCACTTT
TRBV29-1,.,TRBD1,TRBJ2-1,CSVKWTTGSLPSYNEQFF,TGCAGCGTTAAATGGACGACAGGGAGCCTACCCTCCTACAATGAGCAGTTCTTC
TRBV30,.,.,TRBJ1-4,CAWSDRAGKLFF,TGTGCCTGGAGTGACAGGGCTGGAAAACTGTTTTTT
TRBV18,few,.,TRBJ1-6,CASSPSDNSPLHF,TGTGCCAGCTCACCCTCGGATAATTCACCCCTCCACTTT
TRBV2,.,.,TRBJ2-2,CASSDLGKDTGELFF,TGTGCCAGCAGTGATCTAGGAAAGGACACCGGGGAGCTGTTTTTT
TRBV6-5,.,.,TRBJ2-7,CASINSYEQYF,TGTGCCAGCATTAACAGCTACGAGCAGTACTTC
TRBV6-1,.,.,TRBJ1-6,CASSGGSSYNSPLHF,TGTGCCAGCTCCGGGGGAAGCTCCTATAATTCACCCCTCCACTTT
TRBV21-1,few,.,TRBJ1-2,CANGTGDGYTF,TGTGCCAACGGGACAGGGGATGGCTACACCTTC
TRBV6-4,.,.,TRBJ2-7,CASRRRTF,TGTGCCAGCAGAAGGAGGACGTTC
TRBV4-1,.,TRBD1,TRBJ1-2,CASSQRTGGSTYGYTF,TGCGCCAGCAGCCAAAGGACAGGGGGTAGTACCTATGGCTACACCTTC
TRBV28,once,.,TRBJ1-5,CASSLGGQPQHF,TGTGCCAGCAGTTTGGGGGGACAGCCCCAGCATTTT
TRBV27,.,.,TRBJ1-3,CASGEVGGVLNTIYF,TGTGCCAGCGGCGAAGTGGGAGGGGTGCTAAACACCATATATTTT
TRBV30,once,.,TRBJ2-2,CACGRDTNTGELFF,TGTGCCTGTGGCCGGGACACAAACACCGGGGAGCTGTTTTTT
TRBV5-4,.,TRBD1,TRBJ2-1,CASRPGQGGSYNEQFF,TGTGCCAGCAGGCCGGGACAGGGGGGCTCCTACAATGAGCAGTTCTTC
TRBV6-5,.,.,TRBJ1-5,CASSYQGNQPQHF,TGTGCCAGCAGTTACCAGGGAAATCAGCCCCAGCATTTT
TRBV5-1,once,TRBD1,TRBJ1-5,CASSPHGQGDQPQHF,TGCGCCAGCAGCCCGCACGGACAGGGCGATCAGCCCCAGCATTTT
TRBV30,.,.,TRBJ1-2,CAWFAGGGGIGYGYTF,TGTGCCTGGTTTGCCGGAGGGGGAGGGATAGGCTATGGCTACACCTTC
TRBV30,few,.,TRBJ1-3,CAWSVGGFSGNTIYF,TGTGCCTGGAGTGTGGGCGGGTTCTCTGGAAACACCATATATTTT
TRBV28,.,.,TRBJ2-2,CASLPANTGELFF,TGTGCCAGCCTCCCGGCGAACACCGGGGAGCTGTTTTTT
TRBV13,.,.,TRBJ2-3,CASSLPETDTQYF,TGTGCCAGCAGCTTACCGGAGACAGATACGCAGTATTTT
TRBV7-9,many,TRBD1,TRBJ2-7,CASSLSGQGYEQYF,TGTGCCAGCAGCTTATCGGGACAGGGGTACGAGCAGTACTTC
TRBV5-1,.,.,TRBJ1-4,CASSLGFGSASEKLFF,TGCGCCAGCAGCTTGGGCTTTGGGTCAGCGAGTGAAAAACTGTTTTTT
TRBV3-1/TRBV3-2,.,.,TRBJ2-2,CASSQRRLNTGELFF,TGTGCCAGCAGCCAGCGCCGCCTGAACACCGGGGAGCTGTTTTTT
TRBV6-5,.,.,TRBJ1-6,CASSYSGGGYNSPLHF,TGTGCCAGCAGTTACTCCGGGGGGGGCTATAATTCACCCCTCCACTTT